This paragraph covers one T cell receptor (beta chain) sequence. No antigen is known for it. This CDR3 comprises 13 residues. The V segment lost 3 bases and the J segment 5 bases; nucleotides outside the gene matches: 0. CDR1 and CDR2 from the germline V gene are LNHDA and SQIVND (reference sequence). Amplification used 60 Vbeta primers and 13 Jbeta primers. Assay used: immunoSEQ multiplex PCR; TCRdb lists only in-frame clones, some missing. Here the sample spans around 140,000 clones, around 73% being singletons. This sample is drawn from a study of cytomegalovirus exposure and HLA in healthy donors. Notes on the study in general: Associated with cytomegalovirus, according to the listing, were 150 to 200 TCR beta chains. The sole available immune exposure information was CMV serostatus.

Material for sequencing was PBMCs. This clonotype originated in a female donor in good health and CMV-seronegative. V is TRBV19 and J is TRBJ2-2; 7 bases align to TRBD2. CDR3 amino acids: CASSMGGTGELFF. The CDR3 nucleotides read TGTGCCAGTAGTATGGGAGGGACCGGGGAGCTGTTTTTT.